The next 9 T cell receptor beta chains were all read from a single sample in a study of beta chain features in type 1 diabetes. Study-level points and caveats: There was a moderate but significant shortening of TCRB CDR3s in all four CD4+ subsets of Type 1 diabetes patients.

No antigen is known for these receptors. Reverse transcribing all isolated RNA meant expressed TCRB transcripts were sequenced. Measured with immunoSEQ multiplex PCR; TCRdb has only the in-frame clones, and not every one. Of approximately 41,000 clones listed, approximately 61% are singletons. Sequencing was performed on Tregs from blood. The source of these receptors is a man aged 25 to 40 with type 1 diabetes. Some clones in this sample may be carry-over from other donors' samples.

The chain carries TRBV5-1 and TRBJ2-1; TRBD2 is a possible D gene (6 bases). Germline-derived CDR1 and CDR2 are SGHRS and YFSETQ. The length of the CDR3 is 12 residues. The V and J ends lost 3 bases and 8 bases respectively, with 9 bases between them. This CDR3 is CASSSGGYEQFF. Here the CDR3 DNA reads TGCGCCAGCAGCTCTGGGGGGTATGAGCAGTTCTTC.

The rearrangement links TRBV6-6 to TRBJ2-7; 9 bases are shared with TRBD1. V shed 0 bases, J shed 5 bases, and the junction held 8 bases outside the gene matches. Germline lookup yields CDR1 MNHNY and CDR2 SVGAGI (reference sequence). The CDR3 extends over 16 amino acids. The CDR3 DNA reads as TGTGCCAGCAGTTACTCACCGGGACAGGGTAGTAACGAGCAGTACTTC. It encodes CASSYSPGQGSNEQYF.

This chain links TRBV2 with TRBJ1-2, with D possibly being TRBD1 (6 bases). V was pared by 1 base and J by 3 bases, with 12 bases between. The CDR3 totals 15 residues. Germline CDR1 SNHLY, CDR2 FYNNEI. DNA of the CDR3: TGTGCCAGCAGTGAAGGGGGGGGCGCGGACTATGGCTACACCTTC. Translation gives CASSEGGGADYGYTF.

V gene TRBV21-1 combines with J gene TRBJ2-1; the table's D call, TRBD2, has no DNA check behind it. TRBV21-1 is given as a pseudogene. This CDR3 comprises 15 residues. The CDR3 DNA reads TGTGCCAGCAGCAAAAGCGGGGGATATTTTGATGAGCAGTTCTTC. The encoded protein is CASSKSGGYFDEQFF.

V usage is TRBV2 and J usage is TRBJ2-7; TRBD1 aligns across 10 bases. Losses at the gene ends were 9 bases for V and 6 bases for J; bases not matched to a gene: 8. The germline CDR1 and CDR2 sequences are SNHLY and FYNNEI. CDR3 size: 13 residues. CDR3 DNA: TGTGCCAGTAGGGACAGGGGCAGGGGCGAGCAGTACTTC. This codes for CASRDRGRGEQYF.

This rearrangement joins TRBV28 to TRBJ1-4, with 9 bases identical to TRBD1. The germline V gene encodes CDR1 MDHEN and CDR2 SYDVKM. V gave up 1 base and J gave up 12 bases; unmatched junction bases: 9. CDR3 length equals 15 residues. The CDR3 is CASSLLGQGEKELFF. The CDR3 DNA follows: TGTGCCAGCAGTTTATTGGGACAGGGCGAGAAGGAACTGTTTTTT. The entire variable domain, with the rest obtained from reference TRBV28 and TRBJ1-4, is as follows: DVKVTQSSRYLVKRTGEKVFLECVQDMDHENMFWYRQDPGLGLRLIYFSYDVKMKEKGDIPEGYSVSREKKERFSLILESASTNQTSMYLCASSLLGQGEKELFFGSGTQLSVL.

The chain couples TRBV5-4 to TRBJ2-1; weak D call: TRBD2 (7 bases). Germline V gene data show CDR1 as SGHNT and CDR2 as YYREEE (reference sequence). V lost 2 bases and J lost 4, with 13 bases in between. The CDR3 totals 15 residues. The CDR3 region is CASSLGGGGYNEQFF. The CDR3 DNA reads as TGTGCCAGCAGCTTAGGAGGGGGGGGGTACAATGAGCAGTTCTTC.

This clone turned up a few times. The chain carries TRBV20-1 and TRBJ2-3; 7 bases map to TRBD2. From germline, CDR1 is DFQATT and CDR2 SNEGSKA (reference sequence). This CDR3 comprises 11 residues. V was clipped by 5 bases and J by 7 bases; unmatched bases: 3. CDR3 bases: TGCAGTGCTGCGGGGGACTATACGCAGTATTTT. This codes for CSAAGDYTQYF.

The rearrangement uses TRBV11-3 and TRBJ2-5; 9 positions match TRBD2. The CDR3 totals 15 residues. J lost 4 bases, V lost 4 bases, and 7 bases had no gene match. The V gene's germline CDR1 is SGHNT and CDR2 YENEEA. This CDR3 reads CASSSSGASRETQYF. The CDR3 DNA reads TGTGCCAGCAGCTCTAGCGGGGCGTCTCGAGAGACCCAGTACTTC.